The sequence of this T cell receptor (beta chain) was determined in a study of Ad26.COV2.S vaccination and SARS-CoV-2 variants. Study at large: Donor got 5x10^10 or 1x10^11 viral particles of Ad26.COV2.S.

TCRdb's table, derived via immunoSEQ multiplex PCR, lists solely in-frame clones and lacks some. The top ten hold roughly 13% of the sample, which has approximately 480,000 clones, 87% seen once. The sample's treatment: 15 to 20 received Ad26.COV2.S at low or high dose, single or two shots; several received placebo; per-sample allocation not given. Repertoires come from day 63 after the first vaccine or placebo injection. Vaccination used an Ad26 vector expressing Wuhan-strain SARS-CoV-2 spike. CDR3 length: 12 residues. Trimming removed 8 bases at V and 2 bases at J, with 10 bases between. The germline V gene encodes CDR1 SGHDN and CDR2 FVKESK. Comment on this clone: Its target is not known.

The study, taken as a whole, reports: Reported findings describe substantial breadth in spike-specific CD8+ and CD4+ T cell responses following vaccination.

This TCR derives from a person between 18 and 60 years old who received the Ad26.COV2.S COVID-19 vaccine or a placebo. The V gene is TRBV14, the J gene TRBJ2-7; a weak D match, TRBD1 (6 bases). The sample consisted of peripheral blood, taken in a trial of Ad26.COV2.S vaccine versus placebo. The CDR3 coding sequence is TGTGCCAGCCAACAGGGACCCTACGAGCAGTACTTC. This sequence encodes CASQQGPYEQYF.